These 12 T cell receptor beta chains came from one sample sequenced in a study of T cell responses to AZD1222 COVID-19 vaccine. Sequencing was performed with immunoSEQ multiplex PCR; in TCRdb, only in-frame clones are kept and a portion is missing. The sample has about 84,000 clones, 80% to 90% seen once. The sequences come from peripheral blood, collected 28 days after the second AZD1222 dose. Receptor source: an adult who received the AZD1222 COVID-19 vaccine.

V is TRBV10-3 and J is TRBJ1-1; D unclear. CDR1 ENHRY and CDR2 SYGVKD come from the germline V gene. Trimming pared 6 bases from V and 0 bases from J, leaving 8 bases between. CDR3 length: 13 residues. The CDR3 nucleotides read TGTGCCATCAGGTTGGTTTTGAACACTGAAGCTTTCTTT. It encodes CAIRLVLNTEAFF.

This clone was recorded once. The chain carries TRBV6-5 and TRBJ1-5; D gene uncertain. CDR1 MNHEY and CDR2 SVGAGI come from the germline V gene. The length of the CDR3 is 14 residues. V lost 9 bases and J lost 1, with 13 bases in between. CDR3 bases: TGTGCCAGTTTTAACACGAGGAGCAATCAGCCCCAGCATTTT. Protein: CASFNTRSNQPQHF.

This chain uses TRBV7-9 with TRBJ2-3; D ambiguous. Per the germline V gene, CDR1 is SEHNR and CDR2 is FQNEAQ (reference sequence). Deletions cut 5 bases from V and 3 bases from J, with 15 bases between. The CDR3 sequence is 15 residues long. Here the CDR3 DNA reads TGTGCCAGCAGCCCACGGAGCAGTATGACAGATACGCAGTATTTT. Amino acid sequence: CASSPRSSMTDTQYF.

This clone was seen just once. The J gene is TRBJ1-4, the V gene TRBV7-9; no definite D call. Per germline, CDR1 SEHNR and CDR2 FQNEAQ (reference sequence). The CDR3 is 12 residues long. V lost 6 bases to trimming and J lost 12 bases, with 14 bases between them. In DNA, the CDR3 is TGTGCCAGCAGGGCCTCCGGAATTGAACTGTTTTTT. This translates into CASRASGIELFF.

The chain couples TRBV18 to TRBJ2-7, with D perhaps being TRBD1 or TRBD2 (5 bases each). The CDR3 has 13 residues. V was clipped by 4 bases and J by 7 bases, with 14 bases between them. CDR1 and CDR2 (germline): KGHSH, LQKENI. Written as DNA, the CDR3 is TGTGCCAGCTCACGGCCAGGGACCGAGGAGCAGTACTTC. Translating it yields CASSRPGTEEQYF.

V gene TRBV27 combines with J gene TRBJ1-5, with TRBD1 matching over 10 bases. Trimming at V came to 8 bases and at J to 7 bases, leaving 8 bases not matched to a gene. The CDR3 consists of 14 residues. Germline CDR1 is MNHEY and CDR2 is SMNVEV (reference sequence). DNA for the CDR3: TGTGCCAGCTCTCGACAGGGGGCGAACCAGCCCCAGCATTTT. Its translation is CASSRQGANQPQHF.

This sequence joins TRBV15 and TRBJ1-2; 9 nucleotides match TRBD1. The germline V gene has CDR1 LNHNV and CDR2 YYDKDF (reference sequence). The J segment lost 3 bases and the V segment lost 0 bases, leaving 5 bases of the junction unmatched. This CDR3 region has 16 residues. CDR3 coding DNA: TGTGCCACCAGCAGAGACCGGGACAGGGCTGACTATGGCTACACCTTC. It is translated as CATSRDRDRADYGYTF.

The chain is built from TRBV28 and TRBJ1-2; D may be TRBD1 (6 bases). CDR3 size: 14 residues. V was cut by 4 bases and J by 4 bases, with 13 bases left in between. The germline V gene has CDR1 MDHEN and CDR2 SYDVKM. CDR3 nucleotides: TGTGCCAGCAGTTGGGGGGGGGCGGCCTATGGCTACACCTTC. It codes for CASSWGGAAYGYTF.

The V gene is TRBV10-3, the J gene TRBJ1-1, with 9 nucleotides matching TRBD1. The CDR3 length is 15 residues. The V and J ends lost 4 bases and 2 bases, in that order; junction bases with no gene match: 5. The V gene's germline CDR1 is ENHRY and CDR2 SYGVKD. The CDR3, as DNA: TGTGCCATCAGTGCGCCGACAGGGGGTAACACTGAAGCTTTCTTT. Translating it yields CAISAPTGGNTEAFF.

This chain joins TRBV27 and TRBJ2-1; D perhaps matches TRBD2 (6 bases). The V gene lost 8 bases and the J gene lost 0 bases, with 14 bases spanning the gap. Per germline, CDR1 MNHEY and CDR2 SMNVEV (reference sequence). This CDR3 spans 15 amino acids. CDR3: CASRDSTSSYNEQFF. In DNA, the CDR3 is TGTGCCAGCCGGGACTCCACGAGCTCCTACAATGAGCAGTTCTTC.

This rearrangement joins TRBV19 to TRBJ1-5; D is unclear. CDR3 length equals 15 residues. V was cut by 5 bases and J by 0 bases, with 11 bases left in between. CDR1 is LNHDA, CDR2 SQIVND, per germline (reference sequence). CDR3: CASSAPGPSNQPQHF. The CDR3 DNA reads TGTGCCAGTAGTGCCCCCGGGCCTAGCAATCAGCCCCAGCATTTT.

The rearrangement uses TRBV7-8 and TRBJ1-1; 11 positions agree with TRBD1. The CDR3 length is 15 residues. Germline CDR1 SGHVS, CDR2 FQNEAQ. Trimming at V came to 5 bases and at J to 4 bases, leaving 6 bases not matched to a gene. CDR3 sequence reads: CASSPFGQGATEAFF. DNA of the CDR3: TGTGCCAGCAGCCCCTTTGGACAGGGGGCCACTGAAGCTTTCTTT.